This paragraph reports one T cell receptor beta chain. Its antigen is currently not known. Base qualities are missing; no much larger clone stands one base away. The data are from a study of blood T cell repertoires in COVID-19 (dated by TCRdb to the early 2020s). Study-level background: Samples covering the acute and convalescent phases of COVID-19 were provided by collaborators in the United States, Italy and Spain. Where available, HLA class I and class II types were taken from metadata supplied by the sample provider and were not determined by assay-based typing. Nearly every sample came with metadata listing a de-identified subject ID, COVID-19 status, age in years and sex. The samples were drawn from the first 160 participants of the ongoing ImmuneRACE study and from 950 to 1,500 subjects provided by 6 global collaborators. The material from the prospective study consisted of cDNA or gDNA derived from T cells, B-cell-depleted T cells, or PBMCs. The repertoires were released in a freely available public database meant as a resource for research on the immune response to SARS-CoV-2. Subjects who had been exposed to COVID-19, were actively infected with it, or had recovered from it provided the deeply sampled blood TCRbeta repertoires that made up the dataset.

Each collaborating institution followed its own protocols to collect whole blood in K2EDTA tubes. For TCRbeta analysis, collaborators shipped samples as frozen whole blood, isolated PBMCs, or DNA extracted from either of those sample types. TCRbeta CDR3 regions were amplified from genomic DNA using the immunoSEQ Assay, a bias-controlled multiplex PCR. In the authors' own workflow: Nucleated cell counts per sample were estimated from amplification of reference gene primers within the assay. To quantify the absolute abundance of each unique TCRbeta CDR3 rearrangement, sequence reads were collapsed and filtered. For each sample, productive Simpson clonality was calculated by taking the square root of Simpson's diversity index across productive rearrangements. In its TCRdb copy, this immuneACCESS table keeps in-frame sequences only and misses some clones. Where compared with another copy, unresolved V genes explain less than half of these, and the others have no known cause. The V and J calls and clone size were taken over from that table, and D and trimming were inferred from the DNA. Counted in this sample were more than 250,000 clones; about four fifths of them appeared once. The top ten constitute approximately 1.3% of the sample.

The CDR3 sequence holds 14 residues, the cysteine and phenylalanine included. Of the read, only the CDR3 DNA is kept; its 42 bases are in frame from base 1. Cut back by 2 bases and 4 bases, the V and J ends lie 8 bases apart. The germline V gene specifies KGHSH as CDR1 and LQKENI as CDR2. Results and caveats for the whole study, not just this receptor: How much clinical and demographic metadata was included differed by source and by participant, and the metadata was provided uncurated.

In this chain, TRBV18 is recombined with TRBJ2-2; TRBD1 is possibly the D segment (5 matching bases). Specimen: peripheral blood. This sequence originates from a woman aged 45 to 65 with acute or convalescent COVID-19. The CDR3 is CASSPRGGTGELFF. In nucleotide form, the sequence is TGTGCCAGCTCACCAAGGGGCGGCACCGGGGAGCTGTTTTTT.